Listed below are T cell receptor beta chains from one sample, sequenced in a study of CD8+CD57+ T cells in acquired aplastic anemia. Each CDR3 protein gets one entry after TCRdb re-called the reads with MiXCR. The repertoire consists of around 200,000 distinct CDR3 sequences, with about 60% occurring once and the leading ten covering 40% to 50%. Material for sequencing was sorted CD4+, CD8+, or CD8+CD57+ T cells (not recorded which) from PBMCs. The receptors were sampled from a human donor with aplastic anemia. Both conserved end residues are part of each CDR3. The order of the fields is D gene, J gene, clone size, V gene, CDR3 protein, CDR3 DNA. The D gene is left open where the match is weak. Size tells how often a clone was seen (once, few, many) or the class of an expanded clone, and some rows leave it out.

TRBD1 TRBJ2-7 - TRBV7-9 CASSLAPGTGGFRSYEQYF TGTGCCAGCAGCTTAGCTCCCGGGACAGGGGGCTTTCGGTCTTACGAGCAGTACTTC
- TRBJ1-2 - TRBV29-1 CSVWGGFGYTF TGCAGCGTCTGGGGGGGTTTTGGCTACACCTTC
- TRBJ1-6 - TRBV19 CASSIDGGGGSPLHF TGTGCCAGTAGTATAGATGGGGGAGGAGGATCACCCCTCCACTTT
- TRBJ2-1 - TRBV5-1 CASSRDGGPGIEQFF TGCGCCAGCAGCCGAGACGGGGGCCCGGGCATTGAGCAGTTCTTC
- TRBJ2-1 - TRBV9 CASSATGTPNNEQFF TGTGCCAGCAGCGCCACCGGGACACCGAACAATGAGCAGTTCTTC
TRBD1 TRBJ2-7 many TRBV5-6 CASSWAGQGAFEQYF TGTGCCAGCAGCTGGGCGGGACAGGGGGCTTTCGAGCAGTACTTC
- TRBJ2-7 - TRBV7-9 CASSLPSGTWSYEQYF TGTGCCAGCAGCTTACCCTCCGGGACATGGTCCTACGAGCAGTACTTC
TRBD2 TRBJ2-3 few TRBV6-1 CASTKGLASDTQYF TGTGCCAGCACCAAGGGACTAGCGTCGGATACGCAGTATTTT
TRBD2 TRBJ2-3 - TRBV10-3 CAISEPTSGGNTDTQYF TGTGCCATCAGTGAGCCGACTAGCGGGGGAAACACAGATACGCAGTATTTT
TRBD2 TRBJ2-7 few TRBV7-2 CASSRSGTSVYEQYF TGTGCCAGCAGCCGGTCCGGGACTAGCGTCTACGAGCAGTACTTC
TRBD2 TRBJ2-7 - TRBV6-5 CASSYSVSGGSEQYF TGTGCCAGCAGTTACTCCGTAAGCGGGGGGTCGGAGCAGTACTTC
- TRBJ1-4 - TRBV4-1 CASGFGGTNEKLFF TGCGCCAGCGGCTTTGGAGGAACTAATGAGAAACTGTTTTTT
- TRBJ1-3 - TRBV29-1 CSVSTGSSGNTIYF TGCAGCGTTTCAACAGGGAGCTCTGGAAACACCATATATTTT
- TRBJ1-1 - TRBV7-9 CASSFAGMNTEAFF TGTGCCAGCAGCTTCGCAGGGATGAACACTGAAGCTTTCTTT
- TRBJ1-1 many TRBV6-1 CASSPWGTEAFF TGTGCCAGCAGTCCGTGGGGCACTGAAGCTTTCTTT
- TRBJ1-6 - TRBV2 CASRIDEFSSYNSPPHF TGTGCCAGCAGGATCGACGAATTTAGCTCCTATAATTCACCCCCCCACTTT
- TRBJ2-7 - TRBV12-3/TRBV12-4 CASSRGAAYEQYF TGTGCCAGCAGCCGCGGGGCAGCCTACGAGCAGTACTTC
- TRBJ2-3 - TRBV9 CASSVVGDPLKYF TGTGCCAGCAGCGTAGTTGGGGACCCTCTTAAGTATTTT